This is a list of T cell receptor beta chains from one sample in a study of cytomegalovirus exposure and HLA in healthy donors. Using immunoSEQ multiplex PCR, the repertoire was profiled, and TCRdb retains in-frame clones only, with some absent. The sample holds 150,000 to 200,000 clones, around 77% seen once. Material: PBMCs. These receptors all come from a man aged 55 to 70 in good health and CMV-seronegative. Both conserved end residues are part of each CDR3. Each record gives: J gene, D gene, V gene, CDR3 protein. D genes are given only for firm matches.

j_call: TRBJ2-5; d_call: .; v_call: TRBV7-2; cdr3_aa: CASSGRTAKAAQYF
j_call: TRBJ1-4; d_call: .; v_call: TRBV28; cdr3_aa: CASRPTVEIGKLFF
j_call: TRBJ2-7; d_call: TRBD2; v_call: TRBV11-3; cdr3_aa: CASSPGTSGETDEQYF
j_call: TRBJ2-5; d_call: TRBD2; v_call: TRBV4-1; cdr3_aa: CACGLADTFETQYF
j_call: TRBJ1-3; d_call: TRBD1; v_call: TRBV14; cdr3_aa: CASTNQGARGNTIYF
j_call: TRBJ2-7; d_call: TRBD2; v_call: TRBV18; cdr3_aa: CASSPRAGPYEQYF
j_call: TRBJ2-5; d_call: .; v_call: TRBV7-3; cdr3_aa: CASAKNPRETQYF
j_call: TRBJ2-2; d_call: TRBD1; v_call: TRBV28; cdr3_aa: CASRTPRTGAGELFF
j_call: TRBJ2-5; d_call: TRBD1; v_call: TRBV18; cdr3_aa: CASSPLTGGMETQYF
j_call: TRBJ2-5; d_call: .; v_call: TRBV30; cdr3_aa: CAWSVYGKETQYF
j_call: TRBJ1-1; d_call: .; v_call: TRBV7-9; cdr3_aa: CASSLARDAAEAFF
j_call: TRBJ1-6; d_call: TRBD1; v_call: TRBV19; cdr3_aa: CASSILGQGMDSPLHF
j_call: TRBJ2-2; d_call: TRBD2; v_call: TRBV29-1; cdr3_aa: CSVEVWVAGGSTGELFF
j_call: TRBJ1-6; d_call: .; v_call: TRBV7-3; cdr3_aa: CASSSSSATGQNSPLHF
j_call: TRBJ2-3; d_call: .; v_call: TRBV23-1; cdr3_aa: CASSQSWTITSSTDTQYF
j_call: TRBJ1-6; d_call: TRBD1; v_call: TRBV6-5; cdr3_aa: CASSYAYTGDSPLHF
j_call: TRBJ2-6; d_call: .; v_call: TRBV27; cdr3_aa: CASSPSPSGANVLTF
j_call: TRBJ2-2; d_call: .; v_call: TRBV9; cdr3_aa: CASSYRGRGVTGELFF
j_call: TRBJ2-5; d_call: TRBD1; v_call: TRBV2; cdr3_aa: CASSGQGAGETQYF
j_call: TRBJ2-3; d_call: .; v_call: TRBV11-3; cdr3_aa: CASRGGLTDTQYF
j_call: TRBJ2-2; d_call: .; v_call: TRBV11-3; cdr3_aa: CASSLVSSTGELFF
j_call: TRBJ2-7; d_call: TRBD2; v_call: TRBV7-6; cdr3_aa: CASSSGLAGAEQYF
j_call: TRBJ2-7; d_call: TRBD1; v_call: TRBV13; cdr3_aa: CASSLGRQGAYEQYF
j_call: TRBJ2-7; d_call: TRBD2; v_call: TRBV6-1; cdr3_aa: CASSEGTSSYEQYF
j_call: TRBJ2-1; d_call: .; v_call: TRBV29-1; cdr3_aa: CSVEDQGGGRSSYNEQFF
j_call: TRBJ1-1; d_call: .; v_call: TRBV20-1; cdr3_aa: CSALSLRAFF
j_call: TRBJ2-7; d_call: .; v_call: TRBV5-8; cdr3_aa: CASSLEFPGSAYEQYF
j_call: TRBJ1-2; d_call: TRBD1; v_call: TRBV28; cdr3_aa: CASSLSGQGKNGYTF
j_call: TRBJ1-5; d_call: .; v_call: TRBV7-3; cdr3_aa: CASSLSSNQPQHF
j_call: TRBJ1-1; d_call: .; v_call: TRBV5-1; cdr3_aa: CASSLGGGTEAFF
j_call: TRBJ2-5; d_call: TRBD1; v_call: TRBV6-1; cdr3_aa: CASSEGTGAEAQYF
j_call: TRBJ2-3; d_call: TRBD2; v_call: TRBV5-1; cdr3_aa: CASSTGLRTDTQYF
j_call: TRBJ2-3; d_call: TRBD2; v_call: TRBV30; cdr3_aa: CAREAGGPPDTQYF
j_call: TRBJ2-7; d_call: .; v_call: TRBV28; cdr3_aa: CASSLWGSLYEQYF
j_call: TRBJ1-2; d_call: .; v_call: TRBV19; cdr3_aa: CASSSPGTYIGYTF
j_call: TRBJ1-1; d_call: .; v_call: TRBV20-1; cdr3_aa: CSAPMNTEAFF
j_call: TRBJ2-3; d_call: .; v_call: TRBV7-3; cdr3_aa: CASSAVTDTQYF